The T cell receptor beta chain under discussion was sequenced for a study of blood T cell repertoires in COVID-19 (TCRdb year 2020). Describing the broader study: Samples from collaborators originated in the United States, Italy and Spain and spanned both the acute and convalescent phases of COVID-19. The material from the prospective study consisted of cDNA or gDNA derived from T cells, B-cell-depleted T cells, or PBMCs. Subjects who had been exposed to COVID-19, were actively infected with it, or had recovered from it provided the deeply sampled blood TCRbeta repertoires that made up the dataset. The repertoires were released in a freely available public database intended as a resource for research on the immune response to SARS-CoV-2. The samples were drawn from two sources: the first 160 participants of the ongoing ImmuneRACE study, and over 950 subjects contributed by 6 global collaborators. A de-identified subject ID, COVID-19 status, age in years and sex were almost always included in the sample metadata. Where HLA class I and class II types were available, the types were taken from metadata supplied by the sample provider, not from assay-based typing. Points the paper makes about the study in general: Clinical and demographic metadata were provided uncurated, with the amount varying by source and participant.

TCRbeta CDR3 regions were amplified from genomic DNA using the immunoSEQ Assay, a bias-controlled multiplex PCR. In the paper's pipeline: Within the assay, amplification of reference gene primers was used to estimate how many nucleated cells each sample contained. Sequence reads were collapsed and filtered to measure the absolute abundance of every unique TCRbeta CDR3 rearrangement. Productive Simpson clonality was computed per sample as the square root of Simpson's diversity index over productive rearrangements. TCRdb re-hosts the immuneACCESS table, in-frame sequences only. Its copies lack some clones; in the studies checked, an unresolved V gene accounts for under half of them, and the cause for the rest is not known. Clonal size and the V and J genes are those of that table, whereas D and trimming came from the DNA. The sample contains roughly 80,000 clones, about four fifths of them found a single time. The top ten clones comprise approximately 10% of the sample.

Whole blood was collected in K2EDTA tubes by collaborating institutions according to the institutions' own protocols. For TCRbeta analysis, collaborators shipped samples in one of three forms: frozen whole blood, isolated PBMCs, or DNA extracted from either of those sample types. Notes on this clone: No cognate antigen has been identified for it. No base quality values were provided; no much bigger clone lies one nucleotide off.

From the germline V gene, CDR1 is SNHLY and CDR2 is FYNNEI. The CDR3, from cysteine to phenylalanine, totals 14 residues. Only the CDR3 part of the read is kept: 42 bases, read in frame from the first base. V loses 7 bases at its end and J loses 6 bases; junction bases beyond the gene matches: 8. The clonotype comes from a human donor in a cohort sampled during active COVID-19. Sequencing was carried out using peripheral blood. Recombination connected TRBV2 to TRBJ2-2, and TRBD1 aligns with 7 junction nucleotides. The CDR3 sequence is CASKRTGWAGELFF. The bases are TGTGCCAGCAAAAGGACAGGATGGGCCGGGGAGCTGTTTTTT. Joined to the reference TRBV2 and TRBJ2-2 proteins, this CDR3 gives the full variable domain: EPEVTQTPSHQVTQMGQEVILRCVPISNHLYFYWYRQILGQKVEFLVSFYNNEISEKSEIFDDQFSVERPDGSNFTLKIRSTKLEDSAMYFCASKRTGWAGELFFGEGSRLTVL.